This T cell receptor beta chain appears in the sequencing data of a study of blood T cells in healthy people across ages. Study-level results: Donors of long life had a larger count of naive CD4+ cells and greater diversity than aged donors. Higher naive T cell percentage went strongly together with higher TCR beta diversity. Bulk PBMC profiling left naive and antigen-experienced comparisons inconclusive.

The authors ran a second PCR of 7 to 11 cycles using a sample-barcoded 5' primer and a J-beta primer mix. Researchers report that each sample yielded at least 3 million CDR3-containing paired-end reads. One entry per CDR3 protein, called by TCRdb with MiXCR from the 5' RACE reads. Here the sample spans more than 1.4 million distinct CDR3 sequences, approximately 38% being singletons. Turning to this clonotype: The antigen is unknown.

The germline V gene encodes CDR1 SEHNR and CDR2 FQNEAQ (reference sequence). V dropped 1 base and J dropped 6 bases, with 6 bases sitting between them. The CDR3 consists of 12 residues. The rearrangement joins TRBV7-9 to TRBJ1-1; no firm D call. Sequencing input: blood. The sequence was obtained from a woman aged 18 to 35 in good health. For the CDR3, the DNA is TGTGCCAGCAGCTTAGACGGGGCTGAAGCTTTCTTT. Its translation is CASSLDGAEAFF.